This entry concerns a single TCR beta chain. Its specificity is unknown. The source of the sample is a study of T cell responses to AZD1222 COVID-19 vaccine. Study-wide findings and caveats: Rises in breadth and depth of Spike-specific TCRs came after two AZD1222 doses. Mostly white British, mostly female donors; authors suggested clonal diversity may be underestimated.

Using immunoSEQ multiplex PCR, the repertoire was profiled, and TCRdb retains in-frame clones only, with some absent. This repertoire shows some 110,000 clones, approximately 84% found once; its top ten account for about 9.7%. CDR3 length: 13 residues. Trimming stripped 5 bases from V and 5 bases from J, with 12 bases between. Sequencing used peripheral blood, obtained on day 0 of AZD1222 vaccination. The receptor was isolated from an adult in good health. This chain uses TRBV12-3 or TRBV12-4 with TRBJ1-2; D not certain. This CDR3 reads CASSDSVGYGYTF. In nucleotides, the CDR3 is TGTGCCAGCAGTGACTCGGTAGGGTATGGCTACACCTTC.